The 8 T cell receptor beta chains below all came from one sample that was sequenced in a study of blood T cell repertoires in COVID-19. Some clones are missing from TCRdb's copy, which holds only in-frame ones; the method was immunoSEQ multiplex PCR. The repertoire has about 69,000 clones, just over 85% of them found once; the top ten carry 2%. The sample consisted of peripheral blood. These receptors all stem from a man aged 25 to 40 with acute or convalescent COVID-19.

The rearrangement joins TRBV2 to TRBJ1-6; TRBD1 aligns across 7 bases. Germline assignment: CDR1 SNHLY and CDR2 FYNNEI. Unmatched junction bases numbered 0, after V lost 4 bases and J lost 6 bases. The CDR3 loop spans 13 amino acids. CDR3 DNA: TGTGCCAGCAGTGGACAGGGTAATTCACCCCTCCACTTT. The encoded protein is CASSGQGNSPLHF. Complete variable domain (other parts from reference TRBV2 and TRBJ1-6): EPEVTQTPSHQVTQMGQEVILRCVPISNHLYFYWYRQILGQKVEFLVSFYNNEISEKSEIFDDQFSVERPDGSNFTLKIRSTKLEDSAMYFCASSGQGNSPLHFGNGTRLTVT.

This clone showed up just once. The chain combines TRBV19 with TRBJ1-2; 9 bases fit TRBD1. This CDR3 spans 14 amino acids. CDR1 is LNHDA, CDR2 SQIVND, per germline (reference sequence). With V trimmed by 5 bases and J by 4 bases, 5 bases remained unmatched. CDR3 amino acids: CASSSDRGVYGYTF. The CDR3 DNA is TGTGCCAGTAGTTCGGACAGGGGCGTCTATGGCTACACCTTC. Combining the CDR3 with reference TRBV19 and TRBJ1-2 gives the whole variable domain DGGITQSPKYLFRKEGQNVTLSCEQNLNHDAMYWYRQDPGQGLRLIYYSQIVNDFQKGDIAEGYSVSREKKESFPLTVTSAQKNPTAFYLCASSSDRGVYGYTFGSGTRLTVV.

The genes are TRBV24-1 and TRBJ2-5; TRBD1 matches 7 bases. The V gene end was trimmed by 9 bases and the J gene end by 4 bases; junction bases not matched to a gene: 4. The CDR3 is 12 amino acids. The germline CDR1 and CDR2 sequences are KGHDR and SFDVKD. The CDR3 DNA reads TGTGCCACCCGGGACAGTTTAGAGACCCAGTACTTC. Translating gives CATRDSLETQYF.

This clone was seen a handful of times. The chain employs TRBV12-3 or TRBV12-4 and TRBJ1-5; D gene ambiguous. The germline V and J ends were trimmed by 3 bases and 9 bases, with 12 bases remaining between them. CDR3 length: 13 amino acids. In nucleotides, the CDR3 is TGTGCCAGCAGTTTCGGAATCGGGATGCCCCAGCATTTT. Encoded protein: CASSFGIGMPQHF.

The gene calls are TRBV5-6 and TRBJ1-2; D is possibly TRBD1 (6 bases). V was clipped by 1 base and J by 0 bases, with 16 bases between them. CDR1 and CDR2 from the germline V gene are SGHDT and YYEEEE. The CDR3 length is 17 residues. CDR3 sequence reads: CASSLRRTAIPNYGYTF. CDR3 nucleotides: TGTGCCAGCAGCTTGCGGCGGACAGCTATACCTAACTATGGCTACACCTTC.

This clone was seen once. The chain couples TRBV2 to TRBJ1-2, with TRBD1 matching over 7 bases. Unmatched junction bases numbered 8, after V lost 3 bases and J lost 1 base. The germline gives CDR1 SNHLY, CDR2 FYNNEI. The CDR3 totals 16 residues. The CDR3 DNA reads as TGTGCCAGCAGTGATCTCCAGGGGGTCGGTAACTATGGCTACACCTTC. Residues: CASSDLQGVGNYGYTF.

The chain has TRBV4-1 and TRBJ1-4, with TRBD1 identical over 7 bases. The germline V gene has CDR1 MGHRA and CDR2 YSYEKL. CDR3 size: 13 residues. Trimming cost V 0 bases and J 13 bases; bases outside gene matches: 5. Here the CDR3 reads CASSQDPGGILFF. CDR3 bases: TGCGCCAGCAGCCAAGATCCAGGGGGTATACTGTTTTTT.

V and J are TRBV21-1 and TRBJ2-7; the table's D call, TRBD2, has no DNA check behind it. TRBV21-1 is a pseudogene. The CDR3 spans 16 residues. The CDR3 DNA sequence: TGTGCCAGCAGCAAAGGATGCGGGGGCCCAAGCTACGAGCAGTACGTC. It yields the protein CASSKGCGGPSYEQYV.